This entry lists 24 T cell receptor beta chains sequenced from one sample in a study of blood T cell repertoires in COVID-19 (dated by TCRdb to 2020 to 2022). To prepare the library, the immunoSEQ multiplex PCR assay was applied. TCRdb holds this immuneACCESS table with in-frame rearrangements only. Some clones are missing; in checked studies, unresolved V genes explain under half, and the rest has no known cause. This sample comprises 70,000 to 85,000 clones, approximately 78% of them detected only once. The ten largest clones represent 20% to 25% of the sample. Sequences were obtained from peripheral blood. The receptor source for this set is a human donor in a cohort sampled during active COVID-19.

This clone was recorded a few times. The CDR3, as DNA: TGTGCCAGCGGACAAGGACAGTCCAGCTCCTACGAGCAGTACTTC. This translates into CASGQGQSSSYEQYF. The chain joins TRBV7-8 to TRBJ2-7; D may be TRBD1 (6 bases). Germline CDR1 and CDR2: SGHVS and FQNEAQ. CDR3 length: 15 amino acids. V was clipped by 8 bases and J by 0 bases, with 17 bases between them.

V gene TRBV19 combines with J gene TRBJ2-3; a possible D gene is TRBD2 (5 bases). V lost 5 bases, J lost 1 base, and 10 bases lay in between. In germline, CDR1 is LNHDA, CDR2 SQIVND (reference sequence). This CDR3 is 14 amino acids long. The CDR3 is CASSEDYGTDTQYF. CDR3 nucleotides: TGTGCCAGTAGTGAAGACTACGGCACAGATACGCAGTATTTT.

The rearrangement uses TRBV24-1 and TRBJ2-6; D might be TRBD2 (6 bases). The germline CDR1 and CDR2 sequences are KGHDR and SFDVKD. The CDR3 spans 16 residues. V was shortened by 9 bases and J by 0 bases, with 14 bases between the two germline ends. This chain's CDR3 is CATAEARGSGANVLTF. In DNA form, the CDR3 reads TGTGCCACCGCCGAGGCGCGGGGCTCTGGGGCCAACGTCCTGACTTTC.

The chain combines TRBV12-2 with TRBJ2-5; the table assigns TRBD2, which was not confirmed against the DNA. TRBV12-2 is tagged as a pseudogene. The CDR3 is 14 amino acids. Here the CDR3 reads CASRERDVQETQYF. The DNA of the CDR3 is TGTGCAAGTCGCGAGAGGGATGTCCAAGAGACCCAGTACTTC.

The chain uses TRBV5-1 and TRBJ2-7, with 10 bases aligning to TRBD1. The length of the CDR3 is 14 residues. V was pared by 4 bases and J by 5 bases, with 6 bases of the junction left unmatched. Per the germline V gene, CDR1 is SGHRS and CDR2 is YFSETQ. CDR3: CASSDRQGAHEQYF. The DNA for the CDR3 is TGCGCCAGCAGCGACCGACAGGGGGCGCACGAGCAGTACTTC.

The rearrangement uses TRBV19 and TRBJ1-5, with TRBD1 matching 7 bases. CDR3 length equals 13 residues. The germline gives CDR1 LNHDA, CDR2 SQIVND (reference sequence). The V and J ends lost 3 bases and 6 bases, in that order; junction bases with no gene match: 2. The CDR3 nucleotides read TGTGCCAGTAGTATCGACAGGGTTCAGCCCCAGCATTTT. Protein sequence: CASSIDRVQPQHF. Filled out from reference TRBV19 and TRBJ1-5, the complete variable domain reads DGGITQSPKYLFRKEGQNVTLSCEQNLNHDAMYWYRQDPGQGLRLIYYSQIVNDFQKGDIAEGYSVSREKKESFPLTVTSAQKNPTAFYLCASSIDRVQPQHFGDGTRLSIL.

There are a few counts of this clone. This chain links TRBV27 with TRBJ2-7; D may be TRBD1 (6 bases). The germline V and J ends were trimmed by 3 bases and 5 bases, with 11 bases remaining between them. Germline V gene lookup returns CDR1 MNHEY and CDR2 SMNVEV (reference sequence). The CDR3 is 13 residues long. The CDR3, as DNA: TGTGCCAGCAGTTTGGCCCAGGGGAACGAGCAGTACTTC. Its protein is CASSLAQGNEQYF.

The chain is built from TRBV5-1 and TRBJ1-1; D may be TRBD1 (6 bases). V was pared by 4 bases and J by 4 bases, with 11 bases between. This CDR3 region has 13 residues. Germline CDR1 SGHRS, CDR2 YFSETQ. CDR3 nucleotide sequence: TGCGCCAGCAGCCCCAGGGGTAGCACTGAAGCTTTCTTT. This gives the protein CASSPRGSTEAFF.

The V call is TRBV5-1, the J call TRBJ2-5, with TRBD2 identical over 11 bases. From germline, CDR1 is SGHRS and CDR2 YFSETQ. J gave up 1 base and V 3 bases, and 5 bases lay outside the gene matches. This CDR3 region has 16 residues. The CDR3 spells CASSWNSGGAQETQYF. CDR3 bases: TGCGCCAGCAGCTGGAATAGCGGGGGGGCCCAAGAGACCCAGTACTTC.

A single count supports this clone. This sequence joins TRBV27 and TRBJ1-5, with TRBD1 as a possible D gene (5 bases). Germline CDR1 MNHEY, CDR2 SMNVEV (reference sequence). The CDR3 loop spans 15 amino acids. V lost 1 base and J 2 bases, leaving 9 bases between the germline ends. The DNA of the CDR3 is TGTGCCAGCAGTTTATTCGGAGGGGGCAATCAGCCCCAGCATTTT. Its protein is CASSLFGGGNQPQHF.

The chain couples TRBV2 to TRBJ1-1, with a possible D match to TRBD1 (6 bases). Germline V gene data show CDR1 as SNHLY and CDR2 as FYNNEI. V dropped 6 bases and J dropped 0 bases, with 11 bases sitting between them. The CDR3 extends over 14 amino acids. The CDR3 DNA reads TGTGCCAGCAGGTTAGACAGGATGAACACTGAAGCTTTCTTT. It is translated as CASRLDRMNTEAFF.

This sequence joins TRBV2 and TRBJ1-5; D not certain. CDR3 size: 14 residues. Germline CDR1 reads SNHLY; CDR2 reads FYNNEI. The V end lost 3 bases, the J end lost 6 bases, and 12 bases lay between the germline ends. The CDR3 loop is CASSEGSRSQPQHF. The CDR3 DNA follows: TGTGCCAGCAGTGAGGGGAGCCGGAGTCAGCCCCAGCATTTT.

V and J are TRBV28 and TRBJ2-7, with a possible D match to TRBD1 (5 bases). This CDR3 region has 15 residues. The V and J ends lost 5 bases and 0 bases respectively, with 14 bases between them. Germline CDR1 MDHEN, CDR2 SYDVKM. CDR3 loop: CASSPTGPSSYEQYF. The CDR3 region has the DNA TGTGCCAGCAGTCCAACAGGTCCTAGCTCCTACGAGCAGTACTTC.

CDR3 in amino acids: CASSPTGNQETQYF. CDR3 DNA sequence: TGTGCCAGCAGCCCAACAGGGAACCAAGAGACCCAGTACTTC. The gene calls are TRBV11-3 and TRBJ2-5; the D gene is possibly TRBD1 (6 bases). The CDR3 has 14 amino acids. From germline, CDR1 is SGHNT and CDR2 YENEEA. V was shortened by 5 bases and J by 0 bases, with 10 bases between the two germline ends.

This rearrangement joins TRBV5-5 to TRBJ1-1; possible D gene TRBD1, 5 bases. The CDR3 contains 16 residues. V lost 0 bases and J lost 0, with 12 bases in between. Germline loops: CDR1 SGHKS, CDR2 YYEKEE (reference sequence). The CDR3 DNA reads TGTGCCAGCAGCTTGGCAGGGATAGGGGTGAACACTGAAGCTTTCTTT. As protein: CASSLAGIGVNTEAFF.

This clone has just one count. The chain is built from TRBV6-5 and TRBJ2-1; 9 nucleotides match TRBD2. Germline V gene sequence: CDR1 MNHEY, CDR2 SVGAGI. CDR3 length: 15 amino acids. V trimming: 6 bases; J trimming: 7 bases; junction bases outside the gene matches: 10. The CDR3 DNA follows: TGTGCCAGCAGCTCAAGCGGGGGGTGGAAAAATGAGCAGTTCTTC. Protein sequence: CASSSSGGWKNEQFF.

The V gene is TRBV6-5, the J gene TRBJ2-7; TRBD1 agrees at 9 bases. Looked up from germline, CDR1 is MNHEY and CDR2 is SVGAGI. This CDR3 is built from 15 residues. V shed 2 bases and J 4 bases; nucleotides not matched to a gene: 6. The chain's CDR3 is CASSYAGTGSYEQYF. The CDR3 nucleotides read TGTGCCAGCAGTTACGCAGGGACAGGGAGTTACGAGCAGTACTTC.

The V and J genes are TRBV5-1 and TRBJ2-5, with D unresolved. Trimming cost V 0 bases and J 2 bases, with 5 bases left between them. Germline lookup yields CDR1 SGHRS and CDR2 YFSETQ. The CDR3 is made up of 13 amino acids. In DNA form, the CDR3 reads TGCGCCAGCAGCTTGGCTGTTCAAGAGACCCAGTACTTC. It is translated as CASSLAVQETQYF. Full variable domain (outside the CDR3, taken from reference TRBV5-1 and TRBJ2-5): KAGVTQTPRYLIKTRGQQVTLSCSPISGHRSVSWYQQTPGQGLQFLFEYFSETQRNKGNFPGRFSGRQFSNSRSEMNVSTLELGDSALYLCASSLAVQETQYFGPGTRLLVL.

The rearrangement uses TRBV30 and TRBJ2-5, with D maybe TRBD2 (5 bases). V shed 0 bases and J shed 10 bases, with 9 bases lying between them. The CDR3 runs 11 residues. Germline CDR1 GTSNPN, CDR2 SVGIG (reference sequence). DNA for the CDR3: TGTGCCTGGAGTGTACAAGGGAGCCAGTACTTC. It translates to CAWSVQGSQYF.

The V and J genes are TRBV27 and TRBJ2-3; D ambiguous. The CDR3 contains 14 residues. Germline lookup yields CDR1 MNHEY and CDR2 SMNVEV (reference sequence). The ends were cut back, 2 bases at V and 0 bases at J, with 6 bases in the middle. The CDR3 sequence is CASSLTPSTDTQYF. The CDR3 DNA reads TGTGCCAGCAGTTTAACACCTAGCACAGATACGCAGTATTTT.

The V and J genes are TRBV6-2 or TRBV6-3 and TRBJ1-6, with D unresolved. This CDR3 contains 15 residues. From germline, CDR1 is MNHEY and CDR2 SVGEGT. Between the trimmed V and J ends, which lost 7 bases and 0 bases, there was a span of 10 bases. The CDR3 protein is CASTPRASYNSPLHF. The CDR3 DNA reads TGTGCCAGCACCCCGCGGGCCTCCTATAATTCACCCCTCCACTTT.

The rearrangement joins TRBV4-1 to TRBJ2-6; maybe TRBD2 (7 bases). CDR1 and CDR2 from the germline V gene are MGHRA and YSYEKL. The germline V and J ends were trimmed by 0 bases and 0 bases, with 9 bases remaining between them. This CDR3 spans 17 amino acids. DNA for the CDR3: TGCGCCAGCAGCCAAGATAGGGGGGGCTCTGGGGCCAACGTCCTGACTTTC. The encoded protein is CASSQDRGGSGANVLTF.

J is TRBJ1-5 and V is TRBV19; 9 nucleotides align to TRBD1. Germline V gene lookup returns CDR1 LNHDA and CDR2 SQIVND (reference sequence). Trimming removed 5 bases from V and 6 bases from J; junction bases left unmatched: 11. The CDR3 totals 16 residues. CDR3 bases: TGTGCCAGTAGTCCCCTGCCGGGGACAGGGATTCAGCCCCAGCATTTT. Its translation is CASSPLPGTGIQPQHF.

The chain's CDR3 is CASSPRERNNEQFF. The CDR3, as DNA: TGTGCCAGCAGCCCTCGGGAGAGAAACAATGAGCAGTTCTTC. The chain recombines TRBV5-4 with TRBJ2-1, with D tentatively TRBD2 (6 bases). Germline V lookup: CDR1 SGHNT, CDR2 YYREEE (reference sequence). The CDR3 runs 14 residues. V was trimmed by 4 bases and J by 5 bases, leaving 13 bases between them.